This TCR beta chain was captured by sequencing in a study of blood T cells in healthy people across ages. Study-wide points: The CMV status of each donor remained undetermined, and this could have confounded shifts in expanded clonotypes.

Trimming cost V 3 bases and J 3 bases; bases outside gene matches: 10. Germline loops: CDR1 KGHDR, CDR2 SFDVKD. The CDR3 spans 18 residues. Regarding this clonotype: The antigen remains undetermined.

Together with a sample-barcoded 5' primer, a J-beta primer mix was included in a second PCR lasting about 6 to 11 cycles. TCRdb ran MiXCR on the 5' RACE reads and lists one entry per CDR3 protein. The sample includes around 990,000 distinct CDR3 sequences, roughly two fifths of them seen just once. Sequencing was done on a sample of blood. The rearrangement uses TRBV24-1 and TRBJ2-2, with 9 bases aligning to TRBD2. The receptor's source is a man between 18 and 29 years old in good health. DNA for the CDR3: TGTGCCACCAGTGATACGACTAGCGGCATTCGAGACACCGGGGAGCTGTTTTTT. Protein sequence: CATSDTTSGIRDTGELFF.